This T cell receptor beta chain was recorded in a study of beta chain features in type 1 diabetes. Regarding this clone: Its specificity is unknown.

In germline, CDR1 is MNHEY, CDR2 SVGAGI. The CDR3 totals 14 residues. The V end was cut by 2 bases, the J end by 1 base, with 8 bases between. The study reverse transcribed the entire isolated RNA, so it sequenced expressed TCRB transcripts. Naive, central memory and regulatory T cell samples averaged around 4 million immunoSEQ reads each. Assay used: immunoSEQ multiplex PCR; TCRdb lists only in-frame clones, some missing. The table includes 500,000 to 850,000 clones, over 11% detected once. Study-wide results and limits: For Type 1 diabetes patients, all four CD4+ subsets carried TCRB CDR3s that were moderately but significantly shorter.

This chain connects TRBV6-5 to TRBJ1-1; D gene unclear. The sequenced sample consisted of naive CD4+ T cells from blood. The origin of this receptor is a young man with type 1 diabetes. The CDR3 sequence: CASSYKVGNTEAFF. The CDR3 DNA reads as TGTGCCAGCAGTTACAAGGTGGGGAACACTGAAGCTTTCTTT.